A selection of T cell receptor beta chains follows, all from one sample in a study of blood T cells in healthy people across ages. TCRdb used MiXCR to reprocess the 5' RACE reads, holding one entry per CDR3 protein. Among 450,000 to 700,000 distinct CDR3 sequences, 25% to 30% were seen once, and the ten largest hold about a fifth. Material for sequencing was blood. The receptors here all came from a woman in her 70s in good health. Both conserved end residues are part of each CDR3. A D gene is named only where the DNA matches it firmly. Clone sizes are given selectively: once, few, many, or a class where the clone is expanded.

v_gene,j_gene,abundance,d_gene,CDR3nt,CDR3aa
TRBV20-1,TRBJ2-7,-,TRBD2,TGCAGTGCTAGAGATTTGGTAGCGGGAATTAACGCCTACGAGCAGTACTTC,CSARDLVAGINAYEQYF
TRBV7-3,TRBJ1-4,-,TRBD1,TGTGCCAGCAGCGAGGGGGCCAGGGAAAAACTGTTTTTT,CASSEGAREKLFF
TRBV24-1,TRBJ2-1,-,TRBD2,TGTGCCACCAGTGAAGCGGGGAGCTCCTACAATGAGCAGTTCTTC,CATSEAGSSYNEQFF
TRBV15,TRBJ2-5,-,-,TGTGCCACCAGCGCAGGAGGCCAAGAGACCCAGTACTTC,CATSAGGQETQYF
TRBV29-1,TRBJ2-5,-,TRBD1,TGCAGCGTACGGAACAGGGGCAAACAAGAGGCCCAGTACTTC,CSVRNRGKQEAQYF
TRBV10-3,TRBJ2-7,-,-,TGTGCCAGCACGCCCCCCGGGGGTTCCTACGAGCAGTACTTC,CASTPPGGSYEQYF
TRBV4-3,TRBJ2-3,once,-,TGCGCCAGCGGCCAAGATCGACTCCATCGGGATACGCAGTATTTT,CASGQDRLHRDTQYF
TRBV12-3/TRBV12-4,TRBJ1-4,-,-,TGTGCCAGCCGCGAGCGAGGTGAAAAACTGTTTTTT,CASRERGEKLFF
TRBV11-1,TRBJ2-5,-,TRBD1,TGCGCCAGCAGCTCCAGGGGGCTGCAAGAGACCCAGTACTTC,CASSSRGLQETQYF
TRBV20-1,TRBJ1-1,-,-,TGCAGTGCTAGATGGGGGGAGGGAGTCGCTGAAGCTTTCTTT,CSARWGEGVAEAFF
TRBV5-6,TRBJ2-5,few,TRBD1,TGTGCCAGCAGCTGGTACAGGGGGCGTGAGACCCAGTACTTC,CASSWYRGRETQYF
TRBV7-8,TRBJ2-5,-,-,TGTGCCAGCAGCTTATATGAGGGGCGGGGCTGGAGTTCAAGAGGGACCCAGTACTTC,CASSLYEGRGWSSRGTQYF
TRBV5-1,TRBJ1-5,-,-,TGCGCCAGCAGCCCCCAGGGGACCAATCAGCCCCAGCATTTT,CASSPQGTNQPQHF
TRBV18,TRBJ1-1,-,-,TGTGCCAGCTCACCCAGATTAAGGGGGGAATTGAACACTGAAGCTTTCTTT,CASSPRLRGELNTEAFF
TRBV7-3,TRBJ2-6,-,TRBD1,TGTGCCAGCAGCTTAGGGACAGTGACCTCTGGGGCCAACGTCCTGACTTTC,CASSLGTVTSGANVLTF
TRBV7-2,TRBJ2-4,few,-,TGTGCCAGCAGCCCCGGCGCCGTAAACATTCAGTACTTC,CASSPGAVNIQYF
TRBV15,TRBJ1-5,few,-,TGTGCCACCAGCAGAGACCCTACCGGGACACCGAATCAGCCCCAGCATTTT,CATSRDPTGTPNQPQHF
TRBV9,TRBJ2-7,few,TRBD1,TGTGCCAGCAGCGTAGCTACGGGACAGGGGGGTTACGAGCAGTACTTC,CASSVATGQGGYEQYF
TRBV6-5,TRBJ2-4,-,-,TGTGCCAGCAGTTACTCGGAGGCCCGGAAAAACATTCAGTACTTC,CASSYSEARKNIQYF
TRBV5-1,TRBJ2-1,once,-,TGCGCCAGCAGCTTGTGGGCTAGCTCCTACAATGAGCAGTTCTTC,CASSLWASSYNEQFF
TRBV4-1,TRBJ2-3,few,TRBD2,TGCGCCAGCAGCCGGCCCTCAGCGGGGGAGTTTTCTAATACGCAGTATTTT,CASSRPSAGEFSNTQYF
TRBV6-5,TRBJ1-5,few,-,TGTGCCAGCAGTATTGGACAGAAAAATCAGCCCCAGCATTTT,CASSIGQKNQPQHF
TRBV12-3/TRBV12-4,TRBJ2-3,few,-,TGTGCCAGCAGTTTTACAGGACCGCCAGATACGCAGTATTTT,CASSFTGPPDTQYF
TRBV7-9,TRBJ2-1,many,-,TGTGCCAGTGACAGGAGCTCCTACAATGAGCAGTTCTTC,CASDRSSYNEQFF
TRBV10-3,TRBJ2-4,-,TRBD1,TGTGCCATCGGGACAGGGGGCGGGAACATTCAGTACTTC,CAIGTGGGNIQYF
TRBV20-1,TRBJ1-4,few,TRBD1,TGCAGTGCTAGGGACAGGCGCCTTGAAAAACTGTTTTTT,CSARDRRLEKLFF
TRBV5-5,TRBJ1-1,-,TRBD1,TGTGCCAGCAGCTCCTACGGACAGGAAGATACTGAAGCTTTCTTT,CASSSYGQEDTEAFF
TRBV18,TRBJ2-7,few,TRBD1,TGTGCCAGCTTACCACCGCGCCCAGGGGGCGGCTACGAGCAGTACTTC,CASLPPRPGGGYEQYF
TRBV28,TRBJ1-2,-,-,TGTGCCAGCAGAGTCTCGCGGCAGTCGGCTGGCTACACCTTC,CASRVSRQSAGYTF
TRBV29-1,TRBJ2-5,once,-,TGCAGCGTTTTCCGGCGACAGGAGAAGACCCAGTACTTC,CSVFRRQEKTQYF
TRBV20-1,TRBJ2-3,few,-,TGCAGTGCTAGAGTTGGAACGGACCCCACAGATACGCAGTATTTT,CSARVGTDPTDTQYF
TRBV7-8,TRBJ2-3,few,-,TGTGCCAGCAGCTTAACCTACCAACCCCGAGAGACGCAGTATTTT,CASSLTYQPRETQYF
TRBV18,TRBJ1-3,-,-,TGTGCCAGCTCCGTTCGGGGAACAGCCTTCTCTGGAAACACCATATATTTT,CASSVRGTAFSGNTIYF
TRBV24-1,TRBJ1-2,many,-,TGTGCCACCAGTGATCGGGGACTATATGGCTACACCTTC,CATSDRGLYGYTF
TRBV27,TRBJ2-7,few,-,TGTGCCAGCAGGTTTAATGGGCAGGGTACCTACGAGCAGTACTTC,CASRFNGQGTYEQYF
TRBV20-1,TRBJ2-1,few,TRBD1,TGCAGTGCCAATTCGATACAGGGGCACTGGAATGAGCAGTTCTTC,CSANSIQGHWNEQFF
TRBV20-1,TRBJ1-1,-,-,TGCAGTGCTAGAGATGCGACGGGTAACACTGAAGCTTTCTTT,CSARDATGNTEAFF
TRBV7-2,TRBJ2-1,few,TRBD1,TGTGCCAGCAGCTTAGGGGGGACAGGGGGCTCATATGAGCAGTTCTTC,CASSLGGTGGSYEQFF
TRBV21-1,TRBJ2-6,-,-,TGTGCCATCCCGTCGGGGCCACCCTCTGGGGCCAACGTCCTGACTTTC,CAIPSGPPSGANVLTF
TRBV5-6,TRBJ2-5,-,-,TGTGCCAGCAGCCGACTATCCCGGGCCTCGGGTTTGTACTTC,CASSRLSRASGLYF